The entry below gives a single T cell receptor (beta chain) sequence along with its context. Antigen: not known. The data originate from a study of T cell responses to AZD1222 COVID-19 vaccine. Study-wide results and caveats: Of the AZD1222 recipients, only five to seven were seropositive at baseline.

Using immunoSEQ multiplex PCR, the repertoire was profiled, and TCRdb retains in-frame clones only, with some absent. In the table there are around 71,000 clones, 80% of which are singletons. The ends were cut back, 5 bases at V and 1 base at J, with 12 bases in the middle. The germline gives CDR1 MDHEN, CDR2 SYDVKM. The CDR3 contains 15 residues. The sample in question was peripheral blood, obtained 28 days after the second AZD1222 dose. The TCR comes from an adult who received the AZD1222 COVID-19 vaccine. The chain carries TRBV28 and TRBJ1-5; possible D gene TRBD1, 6 bases. Written as DNA, the CDR3 is TGTGCCAGCAGTCCCCAGGGGAGGAGCAATCAGCCCCAGCATTTT. Protein: CASSPQGRSNQPQHF.